The T cell receptor beta chain described here comes from a study of blood T cell repertoires in COVID-19. Study-level background: Samples taken during acute and convalescent COVID-19 were collected in the United States, Italy and Spain. PBMCs, B-cell-depleted T cells, or T cells provided the cDNA or gDNA that made up the material.

TCRdb's copy holds only in-frame clones and misses some; the assay was immunoSEQ multiplex PCR. Of over 150,000 clones in the sample, roughly 80% were seen once. The trim removed 1 base at V and 1 base at J, leaving 3 bases unmatched. In germline, CDR1 is SQVTM, CDR2 ANQGSEA. There are 17 residues in the CDR3. Sequencing was carried out using peripheral blood. The receptor was isolated from a woman over 75 with acute or convalescent COVID-19. The rearrangement uses TRBV29-1 and TRBJ2-2, with 13 bases that match TRBD2. The chain's CDR3 is CSVEGTSGRRNTGELFF. The CDR3 DNA is TGCAGCGTTGAAGGGACTAGCGGGAGACGGAACACCGGGGAGCTGTTTTTT.